This TCR beta chain was recorded in a study of T cell responses to AZD1222 COVID-19 vaccine (dated by TCRdb to the early 2020s). Looking at the study overall: Because spike-specific TCR depth and breadth did not differ between the two schedules, AZD1222 recipients who got a second dose at roughly 4 weeks were pooled with those who got a second dose at roughly 12 weeks. A total of around 240 trial participants underwent TCR sequencing, of whom 200 to 220 received two doses of AZD1222 and about 26 received two doses of the MenACWY control vaccine. Trial participants were enrolled by age into subgroups of 18-55, 56-69 and 70-plus years, and roughly 150, 30 and 60 TCR-sequenced participants, respectively, were included in these subgroups.

V and J lose 5 bases and 3 bases, and a span of 23 bases separates them. CDR1 and CDR2, per the germline V gene, are MDHEN and SYDVKM. The CDR3 runs 18 residues from the cysteine to the phenylalanine. The sequence is cut down to CDR3 DNA, 54 bases in frame from base 1. A remark on this clone: The antigen it recognizes is unknown. One base away there is no much larger clone; base qualities are not given.

Overall results and qualifications from the work: The whole spike protein was spanned by vaccine-associated CD4 TCRs, and dominant responses were seen in regions 160-218 and 743-854. No day 14 peak-response samples were available, so repertoires were characterized only after the peak T cell response. After two AZD1222 doses, both the breadth and the depth of spike-specific TCRs were significantly higher than at day 0 and than in MenACWY recipients. Participants were mostly white British, with more females than males. The authors suggested clonal diversity may have been underestimated. Conclusions about previously exposed vaccinees are limited because only five or six AZD1222 recipients were SARS-CoV-2 seropositive at baseline. Nearly half of unique spike-specific TCRs reportedly recognized epitopes outside regions mutated in the B.1.351 and B.1.1.7 variants. In the small 56-69-year group, the increase in depth fell short of significance, most likely because of low power.

The CDR3 regions of human TCRbeta chains were analyzed by immunosequencing. The published analysis was carried out like this. TCRs in the repertoires were compared against a reference library of SARS-CoV-2-specific TCRs that had been generated with the MIRA antigen-specificity platform. Breadth meant the fraction of unique TCRs that were SARS-CoV-2-associated, whereas depth meant the fraction of total T cells that were SARS-CoV-2-associated. Using the MIRA data, every spike-specific TCR was mapped to the spike region that the TCR reacted to and assigned to either a CD4 or a CD8 class. Log10-transformed breadth and depth values were compared by one-way ANOVA with Sidak's multiple comparisons tests. TCRdb retrieved this table from immuneACCESS and kept in-frame rearrangements only. Not all clones are present; in checked studies, unresolved V genes account for under half, and no reason is known for the remainder. The DNA was the basis for D and trimming; V, J and clone size are from that table. The sample table shows roughly 100,000 clones, and 88% are seen once. Approximately 9% of the sample is taken by the ten largest.

Taken with the paper, the label for time point translates to: baseline before first vaccination. Vaccinee samples came from UK trials COV001 and COV002, including a single-blind randomized controlled phase 2/3 trial of AZD1222 (ChAdOx1 nCoV-19) in healthy adults. For TCRbeta chain sequencing, PBMC samples were collected from trial participants at day 0 and at day 28 after the second dose. Sample: peripheral blood, taken on day 0 of AZD1222 vaccination. The chain uses TRBV28 and TRBJ2-1; the D region is possibly TRBD1 or TRBD2, each matching across 7 bases. This TCR was sampled from an adult in good health. The nucleotide sequence is given as TGTGCCAGCAGTCCCCAACAAGACAGGGAGGGTATCTACAATGAGCAGTTCTTC. This encodes CASSPQQDREGIYNEQFF.